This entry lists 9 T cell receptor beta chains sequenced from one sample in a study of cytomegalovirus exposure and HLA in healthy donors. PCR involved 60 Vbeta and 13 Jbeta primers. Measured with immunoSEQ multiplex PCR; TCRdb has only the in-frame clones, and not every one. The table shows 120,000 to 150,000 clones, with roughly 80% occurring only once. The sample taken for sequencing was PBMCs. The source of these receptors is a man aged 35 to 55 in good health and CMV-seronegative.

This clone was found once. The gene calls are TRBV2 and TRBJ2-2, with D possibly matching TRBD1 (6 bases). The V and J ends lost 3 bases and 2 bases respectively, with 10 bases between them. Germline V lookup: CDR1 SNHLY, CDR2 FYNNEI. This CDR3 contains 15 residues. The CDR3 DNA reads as TGTGCCAGCAGTGATGGCAGGGGAAACACCGGGGAGCTGTTTTTT. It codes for CASSDGRGNTGELFF.

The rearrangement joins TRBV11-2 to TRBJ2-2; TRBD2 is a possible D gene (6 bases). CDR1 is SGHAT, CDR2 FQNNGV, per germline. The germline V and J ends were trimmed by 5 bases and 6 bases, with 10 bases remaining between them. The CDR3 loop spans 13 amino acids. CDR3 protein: CASSASVSGELFF. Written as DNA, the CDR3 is TGTGCCAGCAGCGCTAGCGTCTCCGGGGAGCTGTTTTTT.

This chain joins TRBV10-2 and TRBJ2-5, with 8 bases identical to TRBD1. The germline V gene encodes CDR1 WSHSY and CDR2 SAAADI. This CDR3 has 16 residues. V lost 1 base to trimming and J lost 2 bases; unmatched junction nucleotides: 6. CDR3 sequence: CASSEYQGQAQETQYF. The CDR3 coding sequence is TGCGCCAGCAGTGAGTATCAGGGACAGGCGCAAGAGACCCAGTACTTC.

For the CDR3, the DNA is TGTGCCAGCAGCCAAGGGGGGACAGACTACGAGCAGTACTTC. This gives the protein CASSQGGTDYEQYF. The chain combines TRBV4-2 with TRBJ2-7; 7 bases are shared with TRBD1. The germline V gene encodes CDR1 LGHNA and CDR2 YNFKEQ. The CDR3 is 14 amino acids. J was trimmed by 3 bases and V by 1 base; bases with no gene match: 3.

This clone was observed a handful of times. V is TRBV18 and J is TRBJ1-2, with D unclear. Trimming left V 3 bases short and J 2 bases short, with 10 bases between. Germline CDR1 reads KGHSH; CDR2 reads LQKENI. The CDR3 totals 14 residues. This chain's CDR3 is CASSPPGSNYGYTF. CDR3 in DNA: TGTGCCAGCTCACCCCCGGGATCGAACTATGGCTACACCTTC.

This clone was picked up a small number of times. CDR3: CASSQEGLTYNEQFF. In DNA form, the CDR3 reads TGCGCCAGCAGCCAAGAGGGACTTACCTACAATGAGCAGTTCTTC. J is TRBJ2-1 and V is TRBV4-1; D might be TRBD2 (6 bases). The CDR3 loop spans 15 amino acids. Germline assignment: CDR1 MGHRA and CDR2 YSYEKL. V was shortened by 0 bases and J by 2 bases, with 8 bases between the two germline ends.

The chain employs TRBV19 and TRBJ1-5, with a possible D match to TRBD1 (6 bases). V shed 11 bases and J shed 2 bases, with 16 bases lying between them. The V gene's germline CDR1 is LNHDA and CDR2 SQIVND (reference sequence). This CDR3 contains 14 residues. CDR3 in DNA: TGTGCCTCCCGCCTCCCAGGGGGCAATCAGCCCCAGCATTTT. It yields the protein CASRLPGGNQPQHF.

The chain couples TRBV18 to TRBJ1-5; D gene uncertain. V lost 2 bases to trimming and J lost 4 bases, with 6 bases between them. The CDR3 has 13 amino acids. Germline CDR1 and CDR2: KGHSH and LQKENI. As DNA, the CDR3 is TGTGCCAGCTCACCAGACAAGAATCAGCCCCAGCATTTT. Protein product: CASSPDKNQPQHF.

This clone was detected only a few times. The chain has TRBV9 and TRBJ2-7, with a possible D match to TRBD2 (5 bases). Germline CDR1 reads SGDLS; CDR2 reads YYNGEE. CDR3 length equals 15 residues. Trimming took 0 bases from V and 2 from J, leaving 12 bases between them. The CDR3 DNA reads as TGTGCCAGCAGCGTAGAGGGAGACCCGGCCTACGAGCAGTACTTC. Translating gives CASSVEGDPAYEQYF.